The entry below gives a single T cell receptor (beta chain) sequence along with its context. No antigen is known for it. The data are from a study of identifying expanded T cells in peripheral blood. Per the germline V gene, CDR1 is SSHAT and CDR2 is FNYEAQ (reference sequence). Trimming shortened V by 2 bases and J by 3 bases, and 13 bases separated the two germline ends. The CDR3 consists of 16 residues. Profiling relied on immunoSEQ multiplex PCR, and the TCRdb table lists in-frame clones only, not all of them. The table has about 100,000 clones, 88% seen once. General study points: Variance in clone template counts between approximately 2-week samples significantly increased with total template count across all healthy donors. Over two and four weeks, about 15 and 19 clones changed, versus around 1.2 between replicates.

The chain links TRBV7-7 to TRBJ2-2; no clear D gene. The TCR originated in a person aged 18 to 70 in good health. Sequencing input: blood. The CDR3 DNA sequence: TGTGCCAGCAGCTTAATGACAAGTACGGACACCGGGGAGCTGTTTTTT. Encoded protein: CASSLMTSTDTGELFF.